This T cell receptor (beta chain) was sequenced for a study of T-cell memory formation after mild COVID-19. Worth noting for this clonotype: Its target is not known.

TCRdb re-analysed the 5' RACE reads in MiXCR, keeping a single row per CDR3 protein. The sample holds 400,000 to 500,000 distinct CDR3 sequences, roughly 18% seen once. Trimming took 0 bases from V and 4 from J, leaving 10 bases between them. The CDR3 loop spans 13 amino acids. The germline V gene encodes CDR1 GTSNPN and CDR2 SVGIG (reference sequence). Whole-study findings and limits: The study found balanced CD4/CD8 in clones contracting day 15 to 85 and a CD4+ lean in later expanders.

Sequenced sample: PBMCs or a T cell subset sorted from them (not recorded which). The chain combines TRBV30 with TRBJ2-7, with D perhaps assigned TRBD1 or TRBD2 (5 bases each). This TCR came from a man aged 18 to 29 who had mild COVID-19 (a few samples of this study predate the infection). Cell type and time point are not known. The CDR3 sequence: CAWSVLGVYEQYF. CDR3 DNA sequence: TGTGCCTGGAGTGTATTGGGGGTTTACGAGCAGTACTTC.